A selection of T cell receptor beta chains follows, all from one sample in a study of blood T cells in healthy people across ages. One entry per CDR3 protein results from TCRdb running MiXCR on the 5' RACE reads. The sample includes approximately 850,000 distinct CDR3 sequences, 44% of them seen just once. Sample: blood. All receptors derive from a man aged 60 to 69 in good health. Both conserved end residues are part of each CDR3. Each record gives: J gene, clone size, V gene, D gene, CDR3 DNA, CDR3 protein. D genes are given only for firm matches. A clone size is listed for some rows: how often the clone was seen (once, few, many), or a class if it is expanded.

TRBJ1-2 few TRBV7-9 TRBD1 TGTGCCAGCAGCTTAGGAGGGACAGGGACTAACTATGGCTACACCTTC CASSLGGTGTNYGYTF
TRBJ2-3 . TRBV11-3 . TGTGCCAGCAGCTACCGGCGGGCTAGCAGAGATACGCAGTATTTT CASSYRRASRDTQYF
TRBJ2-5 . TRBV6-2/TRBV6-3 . TGTGCCAGCGGGCTAATCCGGACTCTCGAGGGAGAGACCCAGTACTTC CASGLIRTLEGETQYF
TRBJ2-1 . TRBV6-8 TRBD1 TGTGCCAGCAGTTCCCCCAGGGACAGGGGGTCCCCGAAATTGGAAAATGAGCAGTTCTTC CASSSPRDRGSPKLENEQFF
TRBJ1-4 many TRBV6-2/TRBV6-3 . TGTGCCAGCAGTCCTGACCGTCTTGCAACTAATGAAAAACTGTTTTTT CASSPDRLATNEKLFF
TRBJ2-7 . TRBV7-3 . TGTGCCAGCAGCCCCGGGGCAGGTCGCGAGCAGTACTTC CASSPGAGREQYF
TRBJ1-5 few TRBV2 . TGTGCCAGTAGTGAATGGGGGGGAGTAGGCAATCAGCCCCAGCATTTT CASSEWGGVGNQPQHF
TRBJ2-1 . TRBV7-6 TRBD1 TGTGCCAGCAGCTTAGAGGTACACAGGGGTCTACAAGAGACCCAGTTCTTC CASSLEVHRGLQETQFF
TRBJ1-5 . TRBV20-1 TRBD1 TGCAGTGCCCAGACAGGGAATCAGCCCCAGCATTTT CSAQTGNQPQHF
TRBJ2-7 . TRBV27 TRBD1 TGTGCCAGCTGGTCTGACAGGGGGTTTCCCTACGAGCAGTACTTC CASWSDRGFPYEQYF
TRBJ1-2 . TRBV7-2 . TGTGCCAGCAGCTTAGCGGTGGACAGCTATGGCTACACCTTC CASSLAVDSYGYTF
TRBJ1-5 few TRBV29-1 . TGCAGCGTTGGGGACATATCGGGCAATCAGCCCCAGCATTTT CSVGDISGNQPQHF
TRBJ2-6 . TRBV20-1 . TGCAGTGCTAGATCCGGACCGGGACACCTCTCTGGGGCCAACGTCCTGACTTTC CSARSGPGHLSGANVLTF
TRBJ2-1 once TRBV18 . TGTGCCAGCTCACCACGACGGCATGAGCAGTTCTTC CASSPRRHEQFF
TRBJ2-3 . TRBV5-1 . TGCGCCAGCAGCTCTGGACAGTTCGCTAGCACAGATACGCAGTATTTT CASSSGQFASTDTQYF
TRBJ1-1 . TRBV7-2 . TGTGCCAGCGGGCCGGGACCACCGAACACTGAAGCTTTCTTT CASGPGPPNTEAFF
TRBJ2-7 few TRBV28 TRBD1 TGTGCCAGCAGTTTATCCGACAGGGGGCTCTACGAGCAGTACTTC CASSLSDRGLYEQYF
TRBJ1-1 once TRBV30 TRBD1 TGTGCCTGGAGTACTACAGGGGTGAACACTGAAGCTTTCTTT CAWSTTGVNTEAFF
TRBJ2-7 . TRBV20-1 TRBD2 TGCAGTGCTAGCCGGACTAGCGGGAGCGCCCCCCCACGCTACGAGCAGTACTTC CSASRTSGSAPPRYEQYF
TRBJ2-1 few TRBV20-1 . TGCAGTGGTCGAGAGTCCTACAATGAGCAGTTCTTC CSGRESYNEQFF
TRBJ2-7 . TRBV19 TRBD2 TGTGCCAGTAGTAAGTCGGGACTAGCGGGGGCGCCCTACGAGCAGTACTTC CASSKSGLAGAPYEQYF